The 8 T cell receptor beta chains presented below share a single source sample, sequenced in a study of T cell repertoires in cytomegalovirus infection. These receptors have no identified antigens. TCRdb reprocessed the reads with MiXCR, giving one entry per CDR3 protein. The sample holds about 830,000 distinct CDR3 sequences, around a third seen once. Sequencing was performed on cultured CD8+ T cells from PBMCs, taken from culture after CMV antigen stimulation. Receptors were obtained from a human donor in good health (CMV status not recorded). Some clones in this sample may be carry-over from other donors' samples.

CDR3 loop: CASSLRGPTGELFF. The DNA for the CDR3 is TGTGCCAGCAGCTTGAGGGGCCCCACCGGGGAGCTGTTTTTT. The V and J genes are TRBV5-5 and TRBJ2-2; tentatively, D is TRBD1 (5 bases). The germline V and J ends were trimmed by 1 base and 4 bases, with 8 bases remaining between them. CDR1 is SGHKS, CDR2 YYEKEE, per germline (reference sequence). CDR3 size: 14 residues.

This chain uses TRBV4-2 with TRBJ2-5, with 8 bases fitting TRBD2. In germline, CDR1 is LGHNA, CDR2 YNFKEQ. J was trimmed by 2 bases and V by 0 bases; bases with no gene match: 5. The CDR3 length is 16 residues. The CDR3 DNA reads as TGTGCCAGCAGCCAAGATTTAGCGGGAAGGCAAGAGACCCAGTACTTC. Protein sequence: CASSQDLAGRQETQYF.

This sequence joins TRBV7-6 and TRBJ1-1; no clear D. Trimming stripped 8 bases from V and 11 bases from J, with 6 bases between. Germline V lookup: CDR1 SGHVS, CDR2 FNYEAQ. This CDR3 has 8 residues. DNA for the CDR3: TGTGCCAGCGGCGGCGCTTTCTTT. Its protein is CASGGAFF.

The V and J genes are TRBV6-5 and TRBJ2-2, with a tentative D call TRBD1 (6 bases). This CDR3 is built from 18 residues. CDR1 and CDR2 from the germline V gene are MNHEY and SVGAGI. V lost 2 bases and J 1 base, leaving 17 bases between the germline ends. CDR3 loop: CASSYGGQMKKNTGELFF. CDR3 coding DNA: TGTGCCAGCAGTTACGGAGGACAGATGAAAAAGAACACCGGGGAGCTGTTTTTT.

The V call is TRBV7-9, the J call TRBJ1-1; D is uncertain. The CDR3 is 13 amino acids. The germline CDR1 and CDR2 sequences are SEHNR and FQNEAQ (reference sequence). The germline V and J ends were trimmed by 3 bases and 3 bases, with 8 bases remaining between them. The CDR3 loop is CASSFSSYTEAFF. In DNA form, the CDR3 reads TGTGCCAGCAGCTTTTCGAGTTACACTGAAGCTTTCTTT.

The rearrangement uses TRBV20-1 and TRBJ2-7; D is unclear. This CDR3 has 10 residues. Trimming cost V 4 bases and J 2 bases, with 3 bases left between them. From germline, CDR1 is DFQATT and CDR2 SNEGSKA (reference sequence). In DNA, the CDR3 is TGCAGTGCTACGCCCTACGAGCAGTACGTC. Translated: CSATPYEQYV.

The V gene is TRBV6-1, the J gene TRBJ2-7; possibly TRBD2 for D (5 bases). Germline values: CDR1 MNHNS, CDR2 SASEGT. This CDR3 is built from 15 residues. Trimming stripped 7 bases from V and 1 base from J, with 17 bases between. The CDR3 spells CASNTAGWGSYEQYV. The CDR3 coding sequence is TGTGCCAGCAATACGGCGGGCTGGGGATCCTACGAGCAGTACGTC.

V gene TRBV10-3 combines with J gene TRBJ2-1, with 9 bases matching TRBD1. The V segment lost 0 bases and the J segment 5 bases; nucleotides outside the gene matches: 5. The CDR3 extends over 16 amino acids. Germline CDR1 is ENHRY and CDR2 is SYGVKD. The CDR3 region is CAISESGTGRNNEQFF. CDR3 nucleotide sequence: TGTGCCATCAGTGAGTCGGGGACAGGGCGAAACAATGAGCAGTTCTTC.